What follows describes a single T cell receptor (beta chain). Its antigen is unknown. The data originate from a study of PD-1 blockade in classical Hodgkin lymphoma. Findings and caveats of the study: Patients who responded completely had about the same baseline diversity as newly diagnosed patients. Sources of repertoire differences remain undefined, possibly disease activity or prior therapy. CD4+ TCR diversity rose significantly by C4D1, and CD8+ TCR diversity did not. Healthy donors reportedly exceeded newly diagnosed patients in baseline TCR diversity.

The ends lost 4 bases at V and 1 base at J; junction bases unmatched: 3. Germline loops: CDR1 LNHDA, CDR2 SQIVND (reference sequence). The CDR3 is 15 amino acids. Profiled with immunoSEQ multiplex PCR; TCRdb holds only in-frame clones, not every one. The repertoire holds some 65,000 clones, with 71% as singletons. Each patient experienced a relapse that followed autologous stem cell transplantation, and brentuximab vedotin exposure varied. Material: peripheral blood mononuclear cells (PBMCs), obtained before the second cycle of nivolumab. V is TRBV19 and J is TRBJ1-4; 7 bases are a match to TRBD1. The receptor was derived from a human donor with classical Hodgkin lymphoma. CDR3 residues: CASSTQGGTNEKLFF. The CDR3 DNA sequence: TGTGCCAGTAGTACGCAGGGGGGAACTAATGAAAAACTGTTTTTT.